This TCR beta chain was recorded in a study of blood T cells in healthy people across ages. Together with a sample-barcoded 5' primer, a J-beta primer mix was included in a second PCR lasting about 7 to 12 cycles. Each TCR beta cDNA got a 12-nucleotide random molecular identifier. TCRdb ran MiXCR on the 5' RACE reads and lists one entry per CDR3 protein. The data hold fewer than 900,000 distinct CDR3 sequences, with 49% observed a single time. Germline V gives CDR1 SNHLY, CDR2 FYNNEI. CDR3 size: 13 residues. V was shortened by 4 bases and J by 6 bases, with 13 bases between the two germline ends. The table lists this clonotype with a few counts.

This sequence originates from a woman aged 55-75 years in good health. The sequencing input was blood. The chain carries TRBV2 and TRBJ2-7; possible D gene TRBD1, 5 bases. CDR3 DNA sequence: TGTGCCAGCAGTGCCAACAGGCAGCGCGAGCAGTACTTC. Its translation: CASSANRQREQYF.